Given below is one T cell receptor (beta chain) in context. This record belongs to a study of blood T cell repertoires in COVID-19. Study in general: The analysed material was cDNA or gDNA that came from T cells, B-cell-depleted T cells, or PBMCs.

V lost 1 base and J lost 5; bases outside the gene matches: 7. The CDR3 consists of 15 residues. The germline V gene encodes CDR1 SGDLS and CDR2 YYNGEE. Assay used: immunoSEQ multiplex PCR; TCRdb lists only in-frame clones, some missing. Here the sample spans about 210,000 clones, 80% to 90% being singletons. The sample taken for sequencing was PBMCs or T cells enriched from blood (not recorded which). J is TRBJ2-5 and V is TRBV9; 8 nucleotides align to TRBD2. This sequence was found in a woman aged 40 to 49 with acute COVID-19. CDR3 sequence reads: CASSVWGASGETQYF. CDR3 nucleotides: TGTGCCAGCAGCGTATGGGGAGCTAGCGGGGAGACCCAGTACTTC.